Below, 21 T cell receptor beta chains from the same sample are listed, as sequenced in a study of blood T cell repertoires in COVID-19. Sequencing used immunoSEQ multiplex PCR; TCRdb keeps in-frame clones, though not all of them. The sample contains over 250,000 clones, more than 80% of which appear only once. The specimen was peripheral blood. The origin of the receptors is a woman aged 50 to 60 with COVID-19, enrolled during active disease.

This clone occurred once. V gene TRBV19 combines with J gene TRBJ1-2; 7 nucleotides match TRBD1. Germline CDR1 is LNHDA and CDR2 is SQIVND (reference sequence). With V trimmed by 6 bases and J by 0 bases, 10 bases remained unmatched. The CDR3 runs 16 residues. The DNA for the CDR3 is TGTGCCAGTAGCTACTCGGGACAGCCTACTAACTATGGCTACACCTTC. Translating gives CASSYSGQPTNYGYTF.

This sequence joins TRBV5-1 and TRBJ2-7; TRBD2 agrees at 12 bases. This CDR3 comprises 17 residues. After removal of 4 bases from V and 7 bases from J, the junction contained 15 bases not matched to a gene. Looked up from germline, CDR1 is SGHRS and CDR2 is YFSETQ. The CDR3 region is CASSQLTSGRNLGEQYF. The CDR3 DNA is TGCGCCAGCAGCCAGCTTACTAGCGGGAGGAACCTGGGAGAGCAGTACTTC.

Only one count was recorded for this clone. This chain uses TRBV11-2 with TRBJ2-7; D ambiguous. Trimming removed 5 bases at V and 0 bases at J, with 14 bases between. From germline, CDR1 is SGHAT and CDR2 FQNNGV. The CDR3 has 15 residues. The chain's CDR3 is CASSRNRVSSYEQYF. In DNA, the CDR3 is TGTGCCAGCAGCAGAAACAGAGTTTCCTCCTACGAGCAGTACTTC.

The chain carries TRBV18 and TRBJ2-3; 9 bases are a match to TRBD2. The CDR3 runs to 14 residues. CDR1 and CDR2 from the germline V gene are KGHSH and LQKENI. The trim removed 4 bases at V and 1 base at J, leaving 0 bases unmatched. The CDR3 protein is CASSLAGGTDTQYF. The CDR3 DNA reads TGTGCCAGCTCACTAGCGGGGGGCACAGATACGCAGTATTTT.

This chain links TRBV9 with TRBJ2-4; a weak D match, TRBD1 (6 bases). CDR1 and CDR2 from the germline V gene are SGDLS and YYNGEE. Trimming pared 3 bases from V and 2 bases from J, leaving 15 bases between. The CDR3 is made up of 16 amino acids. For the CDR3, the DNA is TGTGCCAGCAGCGCCACCCCCGGACAGTCCAAAAACATTCAGTACTTC. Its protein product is CASSATPGQSKNIQYF.

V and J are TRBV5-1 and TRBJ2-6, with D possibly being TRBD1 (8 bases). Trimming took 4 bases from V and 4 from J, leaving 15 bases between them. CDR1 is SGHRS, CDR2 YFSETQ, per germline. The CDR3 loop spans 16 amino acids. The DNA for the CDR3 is TGCGCCAGCAGCCAAACAGGGGGGGCCGGGGCCAACGTCCTGACTTTC. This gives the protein CASSQTGGAGANVLTF.

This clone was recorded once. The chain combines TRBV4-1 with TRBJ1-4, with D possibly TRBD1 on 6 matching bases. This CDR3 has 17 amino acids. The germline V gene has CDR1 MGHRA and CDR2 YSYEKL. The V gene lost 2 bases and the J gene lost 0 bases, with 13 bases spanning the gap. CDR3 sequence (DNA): TGCGCCAGCAGCCAAAACACAGGGAAACCAACTAATGAAAAACTGTTTTTT. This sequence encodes CASSQNTGKPTNEKLFF.

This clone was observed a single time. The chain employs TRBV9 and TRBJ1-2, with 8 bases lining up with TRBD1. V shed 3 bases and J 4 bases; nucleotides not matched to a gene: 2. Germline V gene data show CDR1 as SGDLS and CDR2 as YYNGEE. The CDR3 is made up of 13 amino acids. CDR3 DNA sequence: TGTGCCAGCAGCGAAACAGGGGGCTATGGCTACACCTTC. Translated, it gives CASSETGGYGYTF.

The DNA for the CDR3 is TGTGCCAGCAGCCCATACTTCGACAGGGTCCAGAACACCATATATTTT. Translated, it gives CASSPYFDRVQNTIYF. The chain is built from TRBV3-1 (or the pseudogene TRBV3-2) and TRBJ1-3, with 7 nucleotides matching TRBD1. The V segment lost 4 bases and the J segment 7 bases; nucleotides outside the gene matches: 13. Germline values: CDR1 LGHDT, CDR2 YNNKEL (reference sequence). This CDR3 has 16 amino acids.

CDR3 sequence: CATSRGRHPEAFF. CDR3 DNA: TGTGCCACCAGCAGAGGGAGGCACCCTGAAGCTTTCTTT. J is TRBJ1-1 and V is TRBV15; D not resolved. V lost 1 base, J lost 6 bases, and 9 bases lay in between. The germline V gene has CDR1 LNHNV and CDR2 YYDKDF (reference sequence). The CDR3 sequence is 13 residues long.

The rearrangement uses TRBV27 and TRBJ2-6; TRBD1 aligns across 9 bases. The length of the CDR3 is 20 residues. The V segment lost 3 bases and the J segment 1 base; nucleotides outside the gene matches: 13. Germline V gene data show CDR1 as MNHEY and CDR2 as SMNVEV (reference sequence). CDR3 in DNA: TGTGCCAGCAGTTTGGGGCCACCGGGACAGGGAAAGTCTGGGGCCAACGTCCTGACTTTC. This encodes CASSLGPPGQGKSGANVLTF.

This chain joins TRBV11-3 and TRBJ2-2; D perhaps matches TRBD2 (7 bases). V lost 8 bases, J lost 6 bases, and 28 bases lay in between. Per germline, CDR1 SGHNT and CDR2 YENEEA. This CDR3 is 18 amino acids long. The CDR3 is CASVPGGLRGGAAGELFF. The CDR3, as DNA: TGTGCCAGCGTCCCAGGAGGGCTTCGTGGGGGGGCGGCCGGGGAGCTGTTTTTT.

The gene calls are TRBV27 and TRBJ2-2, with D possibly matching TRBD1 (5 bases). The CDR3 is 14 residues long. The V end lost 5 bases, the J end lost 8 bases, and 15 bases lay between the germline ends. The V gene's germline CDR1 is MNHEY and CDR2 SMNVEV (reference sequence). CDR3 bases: TGTGCCAGCAGTGCACCAGGGTTCCGAGGGGAGCTGTTTTTT. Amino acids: CASSAPGFRGELFF.

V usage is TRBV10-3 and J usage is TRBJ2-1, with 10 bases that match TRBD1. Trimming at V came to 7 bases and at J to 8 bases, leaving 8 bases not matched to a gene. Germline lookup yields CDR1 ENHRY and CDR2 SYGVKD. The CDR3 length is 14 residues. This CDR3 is CAIKRGQGVDEQFF. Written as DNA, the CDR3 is TGTGCCATCAAGCGTGGACAGGGGGTCGATGAGCAGTTCTTC.

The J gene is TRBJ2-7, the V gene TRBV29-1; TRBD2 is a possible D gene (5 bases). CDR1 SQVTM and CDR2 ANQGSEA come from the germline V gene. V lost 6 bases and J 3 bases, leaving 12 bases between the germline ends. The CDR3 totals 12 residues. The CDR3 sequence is CSVARGNYEQYF. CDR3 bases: TGCAGCGTGGCCCGAGGGAACTACGAGCAGTACTTC.

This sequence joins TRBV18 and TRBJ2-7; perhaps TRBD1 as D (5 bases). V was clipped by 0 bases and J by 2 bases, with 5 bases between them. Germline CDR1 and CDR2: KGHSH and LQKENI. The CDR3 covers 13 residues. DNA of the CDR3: TGTGCCAGCTCACCACCCAGGGCCTACGAGCAGTACTTC. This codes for CASSPPRAYEQYF.

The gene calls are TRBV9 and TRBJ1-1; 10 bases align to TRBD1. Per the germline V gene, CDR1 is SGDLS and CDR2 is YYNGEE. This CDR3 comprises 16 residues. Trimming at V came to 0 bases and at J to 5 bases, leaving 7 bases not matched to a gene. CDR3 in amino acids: CASSVEAGQGWTEAFF. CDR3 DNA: TGTGCCAGCAGCGTAGAGGCGGGACAGGGGTGGACTGAAGCTTTCTTT.

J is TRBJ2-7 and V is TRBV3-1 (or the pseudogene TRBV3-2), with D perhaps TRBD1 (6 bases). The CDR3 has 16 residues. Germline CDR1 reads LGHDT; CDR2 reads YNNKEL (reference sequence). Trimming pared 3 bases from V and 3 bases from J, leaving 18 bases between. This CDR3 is CASSQTATGLFYEQYF. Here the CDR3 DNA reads TGTGCCAGCAGCCAGACGGCTACAGGGTTGTTCTACGAGCAGTACTTC.

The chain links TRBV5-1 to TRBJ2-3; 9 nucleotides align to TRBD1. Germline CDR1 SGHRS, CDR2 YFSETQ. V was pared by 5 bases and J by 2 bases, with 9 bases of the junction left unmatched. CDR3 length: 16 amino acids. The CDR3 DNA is TGCGCCAGCAGTCCCCCCGGGACAGGGAACACAGATACGCAGTATTTT. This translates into CASSPPGTGNTDTQYF.

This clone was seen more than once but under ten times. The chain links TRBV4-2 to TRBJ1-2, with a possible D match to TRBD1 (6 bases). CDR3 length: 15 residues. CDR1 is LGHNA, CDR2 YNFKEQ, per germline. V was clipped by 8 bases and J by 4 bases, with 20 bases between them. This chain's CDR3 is CASAEGDNVGYGYTF. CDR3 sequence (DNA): TGTGCCAGCGCCGAAGGGGACAACGTGGGCTATGGCTACACCTTC.

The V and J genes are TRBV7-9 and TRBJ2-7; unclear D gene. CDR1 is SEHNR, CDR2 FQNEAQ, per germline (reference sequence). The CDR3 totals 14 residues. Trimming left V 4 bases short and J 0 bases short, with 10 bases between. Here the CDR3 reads CASSSSASSYEQYF. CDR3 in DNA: TGTGCCAGCAGCTCGAGCGCTAGCTCCTACGAGCAGTACTTC.